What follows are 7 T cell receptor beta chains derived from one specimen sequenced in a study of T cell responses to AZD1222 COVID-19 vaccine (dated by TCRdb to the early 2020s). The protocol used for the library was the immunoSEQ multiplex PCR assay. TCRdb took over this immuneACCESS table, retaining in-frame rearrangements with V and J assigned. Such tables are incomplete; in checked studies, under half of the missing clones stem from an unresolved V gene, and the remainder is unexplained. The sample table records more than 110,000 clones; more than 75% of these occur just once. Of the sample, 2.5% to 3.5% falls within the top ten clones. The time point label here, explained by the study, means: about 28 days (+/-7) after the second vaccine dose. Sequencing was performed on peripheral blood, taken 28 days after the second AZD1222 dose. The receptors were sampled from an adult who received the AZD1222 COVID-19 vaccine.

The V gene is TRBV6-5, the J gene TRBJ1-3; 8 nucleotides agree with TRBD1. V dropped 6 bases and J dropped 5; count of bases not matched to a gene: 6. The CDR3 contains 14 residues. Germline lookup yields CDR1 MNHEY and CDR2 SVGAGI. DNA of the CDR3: TGTGCCAGCAGACGGACAGGGAGAAGAAACACCATATATTTT. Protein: CASRRTGRRNTIYF.

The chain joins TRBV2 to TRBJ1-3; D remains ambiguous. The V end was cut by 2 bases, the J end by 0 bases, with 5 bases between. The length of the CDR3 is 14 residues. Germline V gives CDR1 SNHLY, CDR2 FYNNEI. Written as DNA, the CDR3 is TGTGCCAGCAGTGAATCGCCCTCTGGAAACACCATATATTTT. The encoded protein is CASSESPSGNTIYF.

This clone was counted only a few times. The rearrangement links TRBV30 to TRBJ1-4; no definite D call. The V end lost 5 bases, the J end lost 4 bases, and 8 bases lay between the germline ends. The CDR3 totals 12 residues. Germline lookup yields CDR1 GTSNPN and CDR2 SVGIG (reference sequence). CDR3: CAWGLYNEKLFF. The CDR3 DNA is TGTGCCTGGGGGTTATATAATGAAAAACTGTTTTTT.

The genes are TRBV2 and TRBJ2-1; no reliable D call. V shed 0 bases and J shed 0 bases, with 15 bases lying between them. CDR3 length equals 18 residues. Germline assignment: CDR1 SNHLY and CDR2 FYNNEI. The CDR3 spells CASSEAPPGQSSYNEQFF. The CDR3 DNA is TGTGCCAGCAGTGAAGCACCTCCTGGCCAGAGCTCCTACAATGAGCAGTTCTTC.

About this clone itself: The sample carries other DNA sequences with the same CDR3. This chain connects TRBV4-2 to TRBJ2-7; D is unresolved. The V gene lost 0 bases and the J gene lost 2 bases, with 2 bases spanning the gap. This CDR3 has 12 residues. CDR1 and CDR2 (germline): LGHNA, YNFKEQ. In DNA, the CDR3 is TGTGCCAGCAGCCAAGACACCTACGAGCAGTACTTC. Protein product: CASSQDTYEQYF.

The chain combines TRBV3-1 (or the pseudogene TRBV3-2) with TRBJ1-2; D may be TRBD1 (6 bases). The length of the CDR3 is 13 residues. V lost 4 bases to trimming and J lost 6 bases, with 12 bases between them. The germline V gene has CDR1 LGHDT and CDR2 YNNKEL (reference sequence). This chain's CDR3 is CASSPSWTDGYTF. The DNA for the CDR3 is TGTGCCAGCAGCCCTTCCTGGACAGATGGCTACACCTTC.

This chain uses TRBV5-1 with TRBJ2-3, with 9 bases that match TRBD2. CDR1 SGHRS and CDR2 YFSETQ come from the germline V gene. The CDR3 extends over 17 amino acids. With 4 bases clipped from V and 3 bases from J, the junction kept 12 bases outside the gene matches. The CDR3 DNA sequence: TGCGCCAGCAGCCCTCGGCGAGGGCGGGAGGGAACAGATACGCAGTATTTT. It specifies CASSPRRGREGTDTQYF.